These 19 T cell receptor beta chains share one sample of origin, sequenced in a study of identical twins. TCRdb re-analysed the 5' RACE reads in MiXCR, keeping a single row per CDR3 protein. The table lists a few hundred thousand distinct CDR3 sequences, roughly 18% of them singletons. The specimen was naive T cells sorted from blood. These receptor sequences come from a man aged 50-59 years in good health.

Many counts were recorded for this clonotype. The chain combines TRBV29-1 with TRBJ2-3, with D hard to call. V was trimmed by 0 bases and J by 0 bases, leaving 1 base between them. Germline V gives CDR1 SQVTM, CDR2 ANQGSEA. The CDR3 has 12 amino acids. As DNA, the CDR3 is TGCAGCGTTGAAGAAAGCACAGATACGCAGTATTTT. Translation gives CSVEESTDTQYF.

For the CDR3, the DNA is TGTGCCAGCAGCGTAGTTCCGAGCACAGATACGCAGTATTTT. This translates into CASSVVPSTDTQYF. The V gene is TRBV9, the J gene TRBJ2-3; D is ambiguous. The CDR3 runs to 14 residues. Trimming took off 0 bases at V and 0 bases at J, with 5 bases between the two ends. Germline CDR1 reads SGDLS; CDR2 reads YYNGEE.

The gene calls are TRBV6-1 and TRBJ2-1; 15 nucleotides match TRBD2. Per germline, CDR1 MNHNS and CDR2 SASEGT. J lost 9 bases, V lost 6 bases, and 9 bases had no gene match. The CDR3 is made up of 16 amino acids. The CDR3 is CASSHPGLAGGGEQFF. The CDR3 nucleotides are TGTGCCAGCAGCCACCCCGGACTAGCGGGAGGGGGTGAGCAGTTCTTC.

The V gene is TRBV6-2 or TRBV6-3, the J gene TRBJ2-7, with D perhaps matching TRBD2 (6 bases). The CDR3 covers 13 residues. Germline CDR1 is MNHEY and CDR2 is SVGEGT. With 7 bases removed from V and 4 bases from J, the gap between germline ends came to 14 bases. CDR3: CASTGEIGYEQYF. CDR3 DNA: TGTGCCAGCACGGGGGAGATCGGTTACGAGCAGTACTTC.

This clonotype was counted a few times. This chain joins TRBV5-6 and TRBJ2-7; the D call may be TRBD1 or TRBD2 (5 bases each). This CDR3 comprises 13 residues. The V end lost 4 bases, the J end lost 3 bases, and 11 bases lay between the germline ends. CDR1 SGHDT and CDR2 YYEEEE come from the germline V gene. CDR3 loop: CASSKGRLYEQYF. The CDR3 nucleotides are TGTGCCAGCAGCAAGGGACGTCTCTACGAGCAGTACTTC.

This sequence joins TRBV3-1 and TRBJ2-7; the match to TRBD1 covers 11 bases. V dropped 1 base and J dropped 6; count of bases not matched to a gene: 2. The CDR3 extends over 14 amino acids. The germline V gene has CDR1 LGHDT and CDR2 YNNKEL (reference sequence). CDR3 sequence reads: CASSQGTGGSEQYF. CDR3 nucleotide sequence: TGTGCCAGCAGCCAAGGGACAGGGGGCTCCGAGCAGTACTTC.

This rearrangement joins TRBV5-1 to TRBJ2-5; 7 bases map to TRBD2. CDR3 length equals 14 residues. The V and J ends lost 7 bases and 2 bases, in that order; junction bases with no gene match: 8. Germline V gives CDR1 SGHRS, CDR2 YFSETQ. The CDR3 sequence: CASLQGGSQETQYF. DNA for the CDR3: TGCGCCAGCCTCCAGGGAGGGTCACAAGAGACCCAGTACTTC.

This clonotype was detected a few times. The chain uses TRBV5-6 and TRBJ2-7; D may be TRBD1 or TRBD2 (5 bases each). Germline loops: CDR1 SGHDT, CDR2 YYEEEE. The CDR3 has 16 amino acids. V shed 1 base and J shed 2 bases, with 16 bases lying between them. CDR3 residues: CASSLKMGESAYEQYF. CDR3 nucleotide sequence: TGTGCCAGCAGCTTGAAAATGGGGGAATCGGCCTACGAGCAGTACTTC.

This clonotype was seen at least ten times. The chain is built from TRBV4-3 and TRBJ1-4; D unclear. Germline V gene data show CDR1 as LGHNA and CDR2 as YSLEER. The CDR3 is 14 amino acids. The ends were cut back, 1 base at V and 10 bases at J, with 13 bases in the middle. In DNA, the CDR3 is TGCGCCAGCAGCCAAGGTGACACGGGAGGAAAACTGTTTTTT. This codes for CASSQGDTGGKLFF.

This sequence joins TRBV9 and TRBJ2-7, with D hard to call. There are 15 residues in the CDR3. V was shortened by 0 bases and J by 0 bases, with 10 bases between the two germline ends. Germline CDR1 and CDR2: SGDLS and YYNGEE. CDR3 nucleotide sequence: TGTGCCAGCAGCGTAGACGGGTACGGCTCCTACGAGCAGTACTTC. Amino acid sequence: CASSVDGYGSYEQYF.

The gene calls are TRBV7-3 and TRBJ1-1; TRBD1 might be the D (5 bases). Trimming stripped 2 bases from V and 4 bases from J, with 14 bases between. The CDR3 has 15 amino acids. Per the germline V gene, CDR1 is SGHTA and CDR2 is FQGTGA. For the CDR3, the DNA is TGTGCCAGCAGCTTATTGGACATGAGTCGCACTGAAGCTTTCTTT. This codes for CASSLLDMSRTEAFF.

Only a few counts were recorded for this clonotype. This chain's CDR3 is CSATGLSNTGELFF. CDR3 bases: TGCAGTGCTACGGGACTATCGAACACCGGGGAGCTGTTTTTT. This chain joins TRBV20-1 and TRBJ2-2, with TRBD2 matching over 7 bases. The junction had 2 bases not matched to a gene; V was cut back by 4 bases and J by 0 bases. This CDR3 comprises 14 residues. Per germline, CDR1 DFQATT and CDR2 SNEGSKA (reference sequence).

The gene calls are TRBV12-3 or TRBV12-4 and TRBJ1-1; TRBD1 agrees at 7 bases. The CDR3 covers 16 residues. Germline trimming cut 6 bases from V and 2 bases from J; bases unmatched to any gene: 12. CDR3 DNA sequence: TGTGCCAGCAGCAGCAGACAGGGCCAAGGTAACACTGAAGCTTTCTTT. Translating it yields CASSSRQGQGNTEAFF.

In this sample, this clonotype turned up a few times. The chain is built from TRBV9 and TRBJ2-5; D may be TRBD1 (7 bases). V lost 2 bases to trimming and J lost 2 bases, with 10 bases between them. Germline CDR1 reads SGDLS; CDR2 reads YYNGEE. There are 14 residues in the CDR3. CDR3 in DNA: TGTGCCAGCAGCGTGGGGGGACAGCAAGAGACCCAGTACTTC. This codes for CASSVGGQQETQYF.

This clonotype was counted only a few times. The V call is TRBV11-1, the J call TRBJ2-5; 10 nucleotides align to TRBD2. The germline CDR1 and CDR2 sequences are SGHAT and FQDESV (reference sequence). The length of the CDR3 is 18 residues. V was pared by 5 bases and J by 1 base, with 13 bases of the junction left unmatched. CDR3 in DNA: TGTGCCAGCAGCGTCACTATCGGACTAGCGGACCTCCAAGAGACCCAGTACTTC. Translated: CASSVTIGLADLQETQYF.

The table lists this clonotype with a few counts. This sequence joins TRBV5-5 and TRBJ2-1, with 7 bases fitting TRBD1. V was pared by 3 bases and J by 9 bases, with 6 bases of the junction left unmatched. Germline CDR1 reads SGHKS; CDR2 reads YYEKEE (reference sequence). This CDR3 region has 13 residues. In DNA, the CDR3 is TGTGCCAGCAGCTGGACAGGTGCCCTTGAGCAGTTCTTC. Its protein product is CASSWTGALEQFF.

V and J are TRBV12-3 or TRBV12-4 and TRBJ2-3; TRBD1 aligns across 9 bases. Trimming cost V 1 base and J 14 bases; bases outside gene matches: 7. The CDR3 consists of 13 residues. The chain's CDR3 is CASSLGPGQGPYF. Here the CDR3 DNA reads TGTGCCAGCAGTTTAGGCCCGGGACAGGGCCCGTATTTT.

This clonotype was detected many times. V usage is TRBV20-1 and J usage is TRBJ1-3; weak D call: TRBD1 (5 bases). The CDR3 has 13 amino acids. Trimming stripped 6 bases from V and 7 bases from J, with 16 bases between. CDR1 DFQATT and CDR2 SNEGSKA come from the germline V gene (reference sequence). This chain's CDR3 is CSAFDSYGNTIYF. The CDR3 coding sequence is TGCAGTGCCTTCGACAGCTACGGCAACACCATATATTTT.

This chain uses TRBV27 with TRBJ2-1, with 9 nucleotides matching TRBD2. Germline CDR1 is MNHEY and CDR2 is SMNVEV (reference sequence). J gave up 7 bases and V 8 bases, and 15 bases lay outside the gene matches. The CDR3 totals 16 residues. The CDR3 sequence: CASLLFSGGSGNEQFF. CDR3 nucleotide sequence: TGTGCCAGCTTATTGTTTAGCGGGGGCTCGGGGAATGAGCAGTTCTTC.